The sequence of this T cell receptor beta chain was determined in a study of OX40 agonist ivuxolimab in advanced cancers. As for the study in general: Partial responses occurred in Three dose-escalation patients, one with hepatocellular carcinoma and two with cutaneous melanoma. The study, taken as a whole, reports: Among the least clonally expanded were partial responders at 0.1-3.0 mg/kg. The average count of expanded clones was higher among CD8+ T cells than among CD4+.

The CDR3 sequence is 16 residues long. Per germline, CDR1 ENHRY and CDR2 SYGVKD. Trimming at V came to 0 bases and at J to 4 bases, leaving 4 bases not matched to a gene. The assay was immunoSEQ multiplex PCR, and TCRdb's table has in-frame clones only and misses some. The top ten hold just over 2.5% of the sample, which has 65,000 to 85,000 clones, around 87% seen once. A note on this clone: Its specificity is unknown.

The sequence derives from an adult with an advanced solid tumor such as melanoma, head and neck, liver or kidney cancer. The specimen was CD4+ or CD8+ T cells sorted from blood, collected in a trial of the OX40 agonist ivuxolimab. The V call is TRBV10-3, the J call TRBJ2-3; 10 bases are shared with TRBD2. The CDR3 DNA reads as TGTGCCATCAGTGAGTCCAGCGGGGGGGCCCCAGATACGCAGTATTTT. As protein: CAISESSGGAPDTQYF.